The entry below gives a single T cell receptor beta chain sequence along with its context. Next came a second PCR, run for about 7 to 11 cycles, which used a sample-barcoded 5' primer along with a J-beta primer mix. A single record per CDR3 protein comes from TCRdb applying MiXCR to the 5' RACE reads. Of 1,100,000 or so distinct CDR3 sequences listed, 40% to 55% are singletons. This sample stems from a study of blood T cells in healthy people across ages. Germline V gene lookup returns CDR1 MNHNS and CDR2 SASEGT. Losses at the gene ends were 6 bases for V and 1 base for J; bases not matched to a gene: 6. The CDR3 extends over 15 amino acids.

Material: blood. The receptor comes from a woman between 55 and 75 years old in good health. This chain connects TRBV6-1 to TRBJ2-5; 9 bases are a match to TRBD1. The CDR3 DNA follows: TGTGCCAGCAGGTTGACAGGGGGTTTCCAAGAGACCCAGTACTTC. This translates into CASRLTGGFQETQYF.